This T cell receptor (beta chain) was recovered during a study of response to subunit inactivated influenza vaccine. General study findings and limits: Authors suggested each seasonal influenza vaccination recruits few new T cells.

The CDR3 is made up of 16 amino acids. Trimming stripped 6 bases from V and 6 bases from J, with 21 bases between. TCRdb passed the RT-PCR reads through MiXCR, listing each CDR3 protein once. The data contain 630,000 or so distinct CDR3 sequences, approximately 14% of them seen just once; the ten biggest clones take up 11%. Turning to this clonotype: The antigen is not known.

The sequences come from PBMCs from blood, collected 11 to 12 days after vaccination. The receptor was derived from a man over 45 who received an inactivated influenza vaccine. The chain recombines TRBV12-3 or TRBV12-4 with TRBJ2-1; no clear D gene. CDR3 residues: CASSPDPSLVGNEQFF. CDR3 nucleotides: TGTGCCAGCAGCCCGGACCCTTCCTTGGTCGGCAATGAGCAGTTCTTC.